The source of this T cell receptor (beta chain) is a study of T cell responses to AZD1222 COVID-19 vaccine. The assay was immunoSEQ multiplex PCR, and TCRdb's table has in-frame clones only and misses some. This repertoire shows about 160,000 clones, roughly 94% found once; its top ten account for about 4.6%. This CDR3 has 15 residues. CDR1 and CDR2 (germline): KGHDR, SFDVKD. The V and J ends lost 4 bases and 4 bases, in that order; junction bases with no gene match: 2. The rearrangement joins TRBV24-1 to TRBJ1-5; 11 bases are shared with TRBD1. The material was peripheral blood, obtained 28 days after the second AZD1222 dose. The clonotype was recovered from an adult who received the AZD1222 COVID-19 vaccine. The CDR3 loop reads CATSDGTGGNQPQHF. As DNA, the CDR3 is TGTGCCACCAGTGACGGGACAGGGGGAAATCAGCCCCAGCATTTT.